This is a list of T cell receptor beta chains from one sample in a study of response to subunit inactivated influenza vaccine. Each CDR3 protein gets one entry after TCRdb re-called the RT-PCR reads with MiXCR. The table has 150,000 to 200,000 distinct CDR3 sequences, roughly 11% seen once. The sample in question was non-naive T cells sorted from PBMCs, obtained about 6 weeks after vaccination. All receptors come from a man aged 50-60 years who received an inactivated influenza vaccine. Both conserved end residues are part of each CDR3. Fields, in order: CDR3 protein, V gene, J gene.

cdr3_aa: CATSRAAGAYNEQFF
v_call: TRBV15
j_call: TRBJ2-1

cdr3_aa: CASSHYRDGYTF
v_call: TRBV5-1
j_call: TRBJ1-2

cdr3_aa: CASSQDLEDTQYF
v_call: TRBV4-3
j_call: TRBJ2-3

cdr3_aa: CSVDGGSLYEQFF
v_call: TRBV29-1
j_call: TRBJ2-1

cdr3_aa: CASSPNQNPTGELFF
v_call: TRBV18
j_call: TRBJ2-2

cdr3_aa: CASSVGGAGETQYF
v_call: TRBV5-5
j_call: TRBJ2-5

cdr3_aa: CASSSGLAGPSDTQYF
v_call: TRBV11-2
j_call: TRBJ2-3

cdr3_aa: CASSQKGPPGQRSYNEQFF
v_call: TRBV14
j_call: TRBJ2-1

cdr3_aa: CASSLTYNEQFF
v_call: TRBV12-3/TRBV12-4
j_call: TRBJ2-1

cdr3_aa: CAISEGILDYGYTF
v_call: TRBV10-3
j_call: TRBJ1-2

cdr3_aa: CAIRGRTGTGELFF
v_call: TRBV10-3
j_call: TRBJ2-2

cdr3_aa: CASRAGTGNVARNTGELFF
v_call: TRBV12-3/TRBV12-4
j_call: TRBJ2-2

cdr3_aa: CASSQIAGFMFGYGYTF
v_call: TRBV4-3
j_call: TRBJ1-2

cdr3_aa: CASSLGGSLYNEQFF
v_call: TRBV5-1
j_call: TRBJ2-1

cdr3_aa: CAISVQAGPTYNEQFF
v_call: TRBV10-3
j_call: TRBJ2-1

cdr3_aa: CSASLDRARRGYDYTF
v_call: TRBV20-1
j_call: TRBJ1-2

cdr3_aa: CASSPQNGRGNTIYF
v_call: TRBV3-1
j_call: TRBJ1-3

cdr3_aa: CASSFNTLPQETQYF
v_call: TRBV11-2
j_call: TRBJ2-5

cdr3_aa: CASSQRRPDSYGYTF
v_call: TRBV3-1
j_call: TRBJ1-2

cdr3_aa: CSAKVGNREGKTQYF
v_call: TRBV20-1
j_call: TRBJ2-5

cdr3_aa: CASSLEAGNQPQHF
v_call: TRBV5-1
j_call: TRBJ1-5

cdr3_aa: CASSPRMLGGAGYTF
v_call: TRBV7-2
j_call: TRBJ1-2